The clone carrying this T cell receptor beta chain showed up just a few times. Its antigen is not known. An Oncomine TCR Beta short-read assay was used to sequence the DNA from cultured CD4+ T cells. MiXCR was run by TCRdb on the PCR reads, yielding one entry per CDR3 protein. The repertoire includes around 13,000 distinct CDR3 sequences, approximately 52% of them detected once, and about 14% sits in the top ten. This sample is part of a study of vaccination and CD4 T cells after COVID-19. Overall study: Researchers treated control cultures with a CEFX pool, an HIV-1 Nef pool, or no peptide.

Study-level points and caveats: In convalescent patients, 304 of 307 vaccine-specific clones were spike mono-reactive.

Regarding treatment: roughly ten-day PBMC culture with coronavirus spike peptide pools or control peptides (ViraFEST assay). Dates of PCR positivity, March to December 2020, preceded the US Alpha, Beta and Delta variants. Per-well cultures of 1.8 million or so PBMCs received 8.5 to 10 IU/ml IL-2 and approximately 9.1 ug/ml peptide pools. The specimen was CD4+ T cells from blood, cultured in vitro. This TCR was sampled from a human donor who had recovered from COVID-19.

CDR3 sequence: CASRGTARTGELFF. The CDR3 nucleotides read TGTGCCAGCAGAGGGACAGCAAGGACCGGGGAGCTGTTTTTT. The chain joins TRBV6-2 or TRBV6-3 to TRBJ2-2; 7 bases align to TRBD1. The CDR3 sequence is 14 residues long. With V trimmed by 6 bases and J by 5 bases, 6 bases remained unmatched. The germline V gene has CDR1 MNHEY and CDR2 SVGEGT.